Below, 4 T cell receptor beta chains from the same sample are listed, as sequenced in a study of cytomegalovirus exposure and HLA in healthy donors. Vbeta (60) and Jbeta (13) primers were used in the PCR. Clones were sequenced by immunoSEQ multiplex PCR, and TCRdb holds only the in-frame ones, with some missing. The sample lists roughly 150,000 clones, 60% to 80% seen once, with roughly 14% in the top ten. The material sequenced was PBMCs. Receptors were obtained from a woman aged 40 to 50 in good health and CMV-seronegative.

This clone occurred once. The rearrangement joins TRBV5-6 to TRBJ1-2; D uncertain. The CDR3 totals 11 residues. V lost 5 bases and J 8 bases, leaving 10 bases between the germline ends. Germline CDR1 SGHDT, CDR2 YYEEEE. The CDR3 protein is CASRLVGGYTF. DNA for the CDR3: TGTGCCAGCAGACTAGTGGGCGGCTACACCTTC.

The CDR3 sequence: CASSRRTGGGNTDTQYF. CDR3 DNA sequence: TGTGCCAGCAGCAGACGGACAGGAGGAGGCAACACAGATACGCAGTATTTT. This rearrangement joins TRBV9 to TRBJ2-3; 7 bases are a match to TRBD1. V trimming: 4 bases; J trimming: 2 bases; junction bases outside the gene matches: 13. The CDR3 is made up of 17 amino acids. Looked up from germline, CDR1 is SGDLS and CDR2 is YYNGEE.

This chain links TRBV13 with TRBJ1-6; D gene uncertain. V was cut by 3 bases and J by 0 bases, with 15 bases left in between. Germline-derived CDR1 and CDR2 are PRHDT and FYEKMQ (reference sequence). This CDR3 has 18 residues. Here the CDR3 reads CASSLSDKISSYNSPLHF. The CDR3 DNA reads TGTGCCAGCAGCTTGTCAGACAAAATTAGCTCCTATAATTCACCCCTCCACTTT. Full variable domain (missing parts from reference TRBV13 and TRBJ1-6): AAGVIQSPRHLIKEKRETATLKCYPIPRHDTVYWYQQGPGQDPQFLISFYEKMQSDKGSIPDRFSAQQFSDYHSELNMSSLELGDSALYFCASSLSDKISSYNSPLHFGNGTRLTVT.

This clone was seen more than once but under ten times. The junction departs from the called germline gene at one end, perhaps through a read error. The chain has TRBV5-6 and TRBJ2-6; the match to TRBD1 covers 9 bases. Germline V gene data show CDR1 as SGHDT and CDR2 as YYEEEE. The CDR3 totals 18 residues. The CDR3 reads CASSPSGTGLSGANGLTF. The CDR3 nucleotides read TGTGCCAGCAGCCCCTCCGGGACAGGGCTCTCTGGGGCCAACGGCCTGACTTTC.